Below are 16 T cell receptor beta chains sequenced from a single sample in a study of beta chain features in type 1 diabetes. Expressed TCRB transcripts got sequenced, as all isolated RNA was reverse transcribed. Here immunoSEQ multiplex PCR was the method, and the copy in TCRdb shows in-frame clones only, minus some. Seen here are around 310,000 clones, roughly 9.6% observed once, and the top ten hold approximately 0.016%. Sequenced: naive CD4+ T cells from blood. The receptors were sampled from a woman younger than 45 in good health.

This clone was seen a few times. The chain recombines TRBV7-3 with TRBJ2-5; tentative D call: TRBD2 (5 bases). Trimming left V 3 bases short and J 4 bases short, with 9 bases between. Germline-derived CDR1 and CDR2 are SGHTA and FQGTGA. The CDR3 is made up of 13 amino acids. The CDR3 sequence is CASSFFEGETQYF. Written as DNA, the CDR3 is TGTGCCAGCAGCTTCTTTGAGGGAGAGACCCAGTACTTC.

This clone has more than one count but fewer than ten. This chain uses TRBV19 with TRBJ1-1, with 7 bases matching TRBD1. CDR3 length: 12 residues. Germline V lookup: CDR1 LNHDA, CDR2 SQIVND (reference sequence). Trimming at V came to 10 bases and at J to 3 bases, leaving 5 bases not matched to a gene. The CDR3 region has the DNA TGTGCCACCTCGACAGGGTACACTGAAGCTTTCTTT. This codes for CATSTGYTEAFF.

The CDR3 coding sequence is TGTGCCACCAGCGGGGGTCAAGAGACCCAGTACTTC. As protein: CATSGGQETQYF. The V gene is TRBV10-3, the J gene TRBJ2-5, with 8 bases matching TRBD2. V dropped 10 bases and J dropped 2; count of bases not matched to a gene: 3. The CDR3 is 12 residues long. Germline CDR1 is ENHRY and CDR2 is SYGVKD.

This clone was seen a handful of times. The chain has TRBV5-4 and TRBJ2-5, with TRBD2 matching 8 bases. CDR3 size: 16 residues. The germline V gene has CDR1 SGHNT and CDR2 YYREEE (reference sequence). After removal of 10 bases from V and 3 bases from J, the junction contained 17 bases not matched to a gene. In DNA form, the CDR3 reads TGTGCCGGCTTAGGGGAGCGGGAGAGGGGAGAAGAGACCCAGTACTTC. It specifies CAGLGERERGEETQYF.

This clone has just a few counts. One end of the junction fails to match germline, which may point to a read error. The chain recombines TRBV10-3 with TRBJ2-6; the D gene is possibly TRBD1 (6 bases). The germline V gene has CDR1 ENHRY and CDR2 SYGVKD. CDR3 size: 17 residues. The CDR3 region has the DNA TGTGCCATCAGTGGCTCGGCCAGGGGCCTTGGGACCAACGTCCTGACTTTC. Protein product: CAISGSARGLGTNVLTF.

The sample holds a few counts of this clone. The gene calls are TRBV12-5 and TRBJ1-1; D gene unclear. V was pared by 0 bases and J by 2 bases, with 13 bases between. Germline V gene lookup returns CDR1 LGHNT and CDR2 FRNRAP. The CDR3 covers 16 residues. Here the CDR3 reads CASGLVFKLLNTEAFF. CDR3 DNA sequence: TGTGCTAGTGGTTTGGTTTTCAAGCTGCTAAACACTGAAGCTTTCTTT.

The J gene is TRBJ2-1, the V gene TRBV30, with D unresolved. CDR3 length: 11 residues. Deletions cut 0 bases from V and 8 bases from J, with 5 bases between. Germline V gene lookup returns CDR1 GTSNPN and CDR2 SVGIG (reference sequence). The DNA for the CDR3 is TGTGCCTGGAGTGTACTTTATGAGCAGTTCTTC. Protein sequence: CAWSVLYEQFF. Full variable domain (remainder filled in from reference TRBV30 and TRBJ2-1): SQTIHQWPATLVQPVGSPLSLECTVEGTSNPNLYWYRQAAGRGLQLLFYSVGIGQISSEVPQNLSASRPQDRQFILSSKKLLLSDSGFYLCAWSVLYEQFFGPGTRLTVL.

For the CDR3, the DNA is TGTGCCAGCAGCCAAGACTCTGGGAACACCAGGGCCCCTTCCCGCTATGGCTACACCTTC. Translating it yields CASSQDSGNTRAPSRYGYTF. The chain employs TRBV14 and TRBJ1-2, with TRBD1 as a possible D gene (5 bases). The V end lost 0 bases, the J end lost 4 bases, and 27 bases lay between the germline ends. CDR3 length: 20 amino acids. Germline values: CDR1 SGHDN, CDR2 FVKESK.

This clone was observed at least ten times. The chain combines TRBV15 with TRBJ2-5; D is ambiguous. Germline lookup yields CDR1 LNHNV and CDR2 YYDKDF (reference sequence). Trimming took 0 bases from V and 3 from J, leaving 11 bases between them. CDR3 length: 15 amino acids. The CDR3 reads CATSRDQGTEETQYF. The DNA of the CDR3 is TGTGCCACCAGCAGAGATCAAGGAACAGAAGAGACCCAGTACTTC.

This clone was counted only a few times. The chain joins TRBV11-2 to TRBJ1-5; 8 bases match TRBD1. With V trimmed by 5 bases and J by 3 bases, 6 bases remained unmatched. Germline CDR1 reads SGHAT; CDR2 reads FQNNGV. The CDR3 contains 15 residues. DNA of the CDR3: TGTGCCAGCAGCCCAGGGACAGGTTACAATCAGCCCCAGCATTTT. This translates into CASSPGTGYNQPQHF.

This chain connects TRBV14 to TRBJ2-7, with D possibly TRBD1 on 6 matching bases. The germline V gene has CDR1 SGHDN and CDR2 FVKESK. V gave up 2 bases and J gave up 3 bases, with 14 bases separating them. The CDR3 consists of 15 residues. The CDR3 coding sequence is TGTGCCAGCAGCCAAAAGGGGACAATGCTCTACGAGCAGTACTTC. Protein sequence: CASSQKGTMLYEQYF.

The sample holds a few counts of this clone. The V gene is TRBV4-3, the J gene TRBJ1-1; unclear D gene. Per the germline V gene, CDR1 is LGHNA and CDR2 is YSLEER. The CDR3 totals 14 residues. V was cut by 4 bases and J by 4 bases, with 13 bases left in between. The CDR3 coding sequence is TGCGCCAGCAGCCGAGAAACAGTTGGCACTGAAGCTTTCTTT. Translated: CASSRETVGTEAFF.

This clone was counted only a few times. The J gene is TRBJ2-7, the V gene TRBV9, with D possibly matching TRBD2 (5 bases). Trimming removed 4 bases from V and 2 bases from J, with 13 bases in between. The CDR3 contains 14 residues. Germline CDR1 is SGDLS and CDR2 is YYNGEE. CDR3 nucleotide sequence: TGTGCCAGCAGCCCCTTGGGAGCCACCTACGAGCAGTACTTC. It codes for CASSPLGATYEQYF. The full variable domain, in which reference TRBV9 and TRBJ2-7 provide the parts outside the CDR3, is DSGVTQTPKHLITATGQRVTLRCSPRSGDLSVYWYQQSLDQGLQFLIQYYNGEERAKGNILERFSAQQFPDLHSELNLSSLELGDSALYFCASSPLGATYEQYFGPGTRLTVT.

In this sample, this clone turned up a few times. This chain joins TRBV7-9 and TRBJ1-4; TRBD1 agrees at 9 bases. The trim removed 4 bases at V and 6 bases at J, leaving 3 bases unmatched. There are 14 residues in the CDR3. In germline, CDR1 is SEHNR, CDR2 FQNEAQ (reference sequence). In DNA form, the CDR3 reads TGTGCCAGCAGCTCCGGACAGGGGCATGAAAAACTGTTTTTT. This translates into CASSSGQGHEKLFF.

This clone was seen a handful of times. J is TRBJ2-3 and V is TRBV6-4; D might be TRBD2 (7 bases). The CDR3 spans 14 residues. Germline assignment: CDR1 MRHNA and CDR2 SNTAGT. V dropped 7 bases and J dropped 4 bases, with 15 bases sitting between them. CDR3 nucleotide sequence: TGTGCCAGCACCCGGGAGGCAGGGGCAGATACGCAGTATTTT. Amino acids: CASTREAGADTQYF.

This clone was seen a handful of times. This chain connects TRBV14 to TRBJ1-1; the D is unclear. Germline loops: CDR1 SGHDN, CDR2 FVKESK. The CDR3 contains 15 residues. Trimming took 4 bases from V and 1 from J, leaving 13 bases between them. CDR3 sequence (DNA): TGTGCCAGCAGCCCGTATGTAACAGCGAACACTGAAGCTTTCTTT. The encoded protein is CASSPYVTANTEAFF.